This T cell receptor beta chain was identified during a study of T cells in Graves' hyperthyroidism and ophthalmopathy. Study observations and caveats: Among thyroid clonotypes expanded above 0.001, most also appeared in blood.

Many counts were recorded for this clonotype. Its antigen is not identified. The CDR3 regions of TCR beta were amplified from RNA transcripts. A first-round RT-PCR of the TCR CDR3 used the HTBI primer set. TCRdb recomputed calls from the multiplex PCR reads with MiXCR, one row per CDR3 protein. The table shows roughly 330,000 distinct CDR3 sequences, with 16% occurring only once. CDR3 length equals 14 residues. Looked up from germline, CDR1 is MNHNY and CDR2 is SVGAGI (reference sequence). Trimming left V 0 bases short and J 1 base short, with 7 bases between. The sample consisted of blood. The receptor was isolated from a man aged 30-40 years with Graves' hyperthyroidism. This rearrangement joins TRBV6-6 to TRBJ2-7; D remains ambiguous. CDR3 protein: CASSYSAQSYEQYF. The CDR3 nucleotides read TGTGCCAGCAGTTACTCGGCGCAGTCCTACGAGCAGTACTTC.